This TCR beta chain emerged from a study of T cells after yellow fever vaccination. Study context: Fractions of limited cellularity were prepared by means of SMART-Seq v4 Ultra Low Input.

Details on this clonotype: Its antigen is still unknown.

A 5'RACE template-switching step, the method used to make TCR cDNA, added a universal primer site and UMIs. Via MiXCR, TCRdb re-called the 5' RACE reads, giving one row per CDR3 protein. The table has about 550,000 distinct CDR3 sequences, 19% seen once; the top ten hold over 11%. Trimming stripped 8 bases from V and 4 bases from J, with 13 bases between. The CDR3 runs 13 residues. Germline V gene sequence: CDR1 ENHRY, CDR2 SYGVKD. Study-level points and caveats: Reappearance after the booster was observed for most primary-vaccination clones (around 96% CD4, just over 85% CD8).

The chain joins TRBV10-3 to TRBJ2-3, with D perhaps matching TRBD1 (7 bases). This TCR was sampled from a man younger than 40 who received the YFV17D yellow fever vaccine. The sample was PBMCs, taken 15 days after the yellow fever booster vaccination. The CDR3 is CAISQGEADTQYF. The DNA for the CDR3 is TGTGCCATCTCTCAGGGGGAGGCAGATACGCAGTATTTT.